Below, 15 T cell receptor beta chains from the same sample are listed, as sequenced in a study of read filtering for tumor transcriptome and immune sequencing. Molecular barcoded adaptors covering alpha/delta and beta/gamma chains were used on around 400 ng RNA. Each CDR3 protein gets one entry after TCRdb re-called the reads with MiXCR. This sample yields 25,000 or so distinct CDR3 sequences, of which roughly 20% are seen a single time; 15% to 20% belongs to the top ten. Material for sequencing was a population of CD138-negative cells sorted from bone marrow. The origin of the receptors is a donor at least 40 years old with multiple myeloma.

A word on this clonotype: In this CDR3 the conserved last residue, phenylalanine or tryptophan, is missing, so a read error is likely. The chain employs TRBV19 and TRBJ2-1; D is possibly TRBD2 (6 bases). The CDR3 spans 15 residues. Germline lookup yields CDR1 LNHDA and CDR2 SQIVND (reference sequence). The CDR3 nucleotides are TGTGCCAGTAGTGTATCCGGGAGCATCTACTATGAGCAGTTCTAC. Amino acids: CASSVSGSIYYEQFY.

Many counts were recorded for this clonotype. The chain uses TRBV5-4 and TRBJ2-7; D is possibly TRBD2 (6 bases). Trimming removed 0 bases from V and 7 bases from J, with 20 bases in between. Germline CDR1 reads SGHNT; CDR2 reads YYREEE (reference sequence). CDR3 length: 16 amino acids. CDR3 sequence: CASSLAPLALTREQYF. CDR3 in DNA: TGTGCCAGCAGCTTGGCCCCTCTAGCGTTAACGAGGGAGCAGTACTTC.

This clonotype was picked up many times. The chain carries TRBV18 and TRBJ2-1; D unresolved. Germline V gene lookup returns CDR1 KGHSH and CDR2 LQKENI. V was trimmed by 1 base and J by 4 bases, leaving 14 bases between them. This CDR3 spans 16 amino acids. The CDR3, as DNA: TGTGCCAGCTCACCACAGTCGGTCCCGCCTTACAATGAGCAGTTCTTC. As protein: CASSPQSVPPYNEQFF. Based on the CDR3 plus reference TRBV18 and TRBJ2-1, the full variable domain is NAGVMQNPRHLVRRRGQEARLRCSPMKGHSHVYWYRQLPEEGLKFMVYLQKENIIDESGMPKERFSAEFPKEGPSILRIQQVVRGDSAAYFCASSPQSVPPYNEQFFGPGTRLTVL.

The table lists this clonotype with many counts. J is TRBJ2-2 and V is TRBV19; 7 nucleotides match TRBD2. Germline V gene sequence: CDR1 LNHDA, CDR2 SQIVND (reference sequence). The CDR3 is 15 amino acids. The ends lost 3 bases at V and 1 base at J; junction bases unmatched: 2. CDR3 nucleotide sequence: TGTGCCAGTAGTATGGCTAGCGGGAACACCGGGGAGCTGTTTTTT. Encoded protein: CASSMASGNTGELFF.

Turning to this clonotype: A much bigger clone sits one base away, suggesting this may be a read error. This chain links TRBV4-1 with TRBJ1-1, with D uncertain. The V gene's germline CDR1 is MGHRA and CDR2 YSYEKL. The CDR3 consists of 16 residues. The CDR3 here is CSSSQDKTIINTEAFF. The CDR3 bases are TGCTCCAGCAGCCAAGATAAAACAATCATCAACACTGAAGCTTTCTTT.

This clonotype was observed many times. The J gene is TRBJ2-5, the V gene TRBV15; D is undetermined. The CDR3 spans 14 residues. V was trimmed by 0 bases and J by 5 bases, leaving 10 bases between them. Germline-derived CDR1 and CDR2 are LNHNV and YYDKDF (reference sequence). The CDR3 protein is CATSRDRVMETQYF. The CDR3 nucleotides read TGTGCCACCAGCAGAGATCGAGTCATGGAGACCCAGTACTTC.

The chain is built from TRBV4-1 and TRBJ2-1; no reliable D call. The CDR3 extends over 15 amino acids. Germline CDR1 and CDR2: MGHRA and YSYEKL. V lost 1 base and J lost 7, with 14 bases in between. The CDR3 nucleotides are TGCGCCAGCAGCCAAGCTGTCCCCAGTCATAATGAGCAGTTCTTC. This sequence encodes CASSQAVPSHNEQFF.

This clonotype has at least ten counts. The rearrangement links TRBV7-9 to TRBJ1-1; D remains unclear. Germline V gene data show CDR1 as SEHNR and CDR2 as FQNEAQ (reference sequence). This CDR3 is built from 13 residues. V was clipped by 5 bases and J by 4 bases, with 11 bases between them. CDR3 sequence: CASSRRRSTEAFF. The CDR3 DNA reads TGTGCCAGCAGCCGAAGGAGGAGCACTGAAGCTTTCTTT.

This clonotype showed up just a few times. This sequence joins TRBV19 and TRBJ2-7; D perhaps matches TRBD1 (6 bases). Trimming removed 7 bases from V and 1 base from J, with 14 bases in between. CDR1 and CDR2 (germline): LNHDA, SQIVND (reference sequence). This CDR3 comprises 14 residues. DNA of the CDR3: TGTGCCAGTAAGGTGGGGACAAATTCCTACGAGCAGTACTTC. Encoded protein: CASKVGTNSYEQYF.

J is TRBJ2-2 and V is TRBV20-1; D is possibly TRBD2 (5 bases). The CDR3 length is 13 residues. CDR1 and CDR2 (germline): DFQATT, SNEGSKA (reference sequence). Trimming removed 1 base at V and 2 bases at J, with 5 bases between. The CDR3 sequence is CSARAGNTGELFF. As DNA, the CDR3 is TGCAGTGCTAGAGCGGGAAACACCGGGGAGCTGTTTTTT.

There are many counts of this clonotype. V usage is TRBV5-4 and J usage is TRBJ2-3; 8 bases agree with TRBD2. The CDR3 extends over 14 amino acids. CDR1 and CDR2 from the germline V gene are SGHNT and YYREEE (reference sequence). The junction had 6 bases not matched to a gene; V was cut back by 3 bases and J by 6 bases. The CDR3 here is CASSWGLGADTQYF. The DNA of the CDR3 is TGTGCCAGCAGCTGGGGACTAGGGGCGGATACGCAGTATTTT.

This clonotype was counted a few times. The chain carries TRBV5-1 and TRBJ2-1; TRBD1 agrees at 7 bases. Per the germline V gene, CDR1 is SGHRS and CDR2 is YFSETQ. The trim removed 0 bases at V and 5 bases at J, leaving 5 bases unmatched. The CDR3 sequence is 15 residues long. CDR3 sequence (DNA): TGCGCCAGCAGCTTGGAGACGACAGGGAACAATGAGCAGTTCTTC. Translated, it gives CASSLETTGNNEQFF.

This clonotype is deemed medium-sized. The chain links TRBV20-1 to TRBJ2-7; 10 nucleotides agree with TRBD1. Germline-derived CDR1 and CDR2 are DFQATT and SNEGSKA (reference sequence). V lost 6 bases, J lost 4 bases, and 9 bases stayed unmatched. The CDR3 is 14 amino acids. The CDR3 spells CSATPGQGIYEQYF. The DNA of the CDR3 is TGCAGTGCAACACCGGGACAGGGGATTTACGAGCAGTACTTC.

At least ten counts were recorded for this clonotype. The chain couples TRBV19 to TRBJ2-3; weak D call: TRBD2 (6 bases). Looked up from germline, CDR1 is LNHDA and CDR2 is SQIVND (reference sequence). The CDR3 runs to 15 residues. V was shortened by 7 bases and J by 0 bases, with 14 bases between the two germline ends. CDR3 coding DNA: TGTGCCAGTACCCCCAGGAGCGGGAGCACAGATACGCAGTATTTT. Translated: CASTPRSGSTDTQYF. The full variable domain, in which reference TRBV19 and TRBJ2-3 provide the parts outside the CDR3, is DGGITQSPKYLFRKEGQNVTLSCEQNLNHDAMYWYRQDPGQGLRLIYYSQIVNDFQKGDIAEGYSVSREKKESFPLTVTSAQKNPTAFYLCASTPRSGSTDTQYFGPGTRLTVL.

Regarding this clonotype: At one end the junction does not follow the germline gene, possibly because of a read error. The V gene is TRBV19, the J gene TRBJ2-1; maybe TRBD2 (5 bases). Germline V CDR1 and CDR2: LNHDA, SQIVND (reference sequence). The CDR3 extends over 14 amino acids. The chain's CDR3 is CASSLTGTYNEKFF. The CDR3 DNA follows: TGTGCCAGTAGTCTGACGGGAACCTACAATGAGAAGTTCTTC.